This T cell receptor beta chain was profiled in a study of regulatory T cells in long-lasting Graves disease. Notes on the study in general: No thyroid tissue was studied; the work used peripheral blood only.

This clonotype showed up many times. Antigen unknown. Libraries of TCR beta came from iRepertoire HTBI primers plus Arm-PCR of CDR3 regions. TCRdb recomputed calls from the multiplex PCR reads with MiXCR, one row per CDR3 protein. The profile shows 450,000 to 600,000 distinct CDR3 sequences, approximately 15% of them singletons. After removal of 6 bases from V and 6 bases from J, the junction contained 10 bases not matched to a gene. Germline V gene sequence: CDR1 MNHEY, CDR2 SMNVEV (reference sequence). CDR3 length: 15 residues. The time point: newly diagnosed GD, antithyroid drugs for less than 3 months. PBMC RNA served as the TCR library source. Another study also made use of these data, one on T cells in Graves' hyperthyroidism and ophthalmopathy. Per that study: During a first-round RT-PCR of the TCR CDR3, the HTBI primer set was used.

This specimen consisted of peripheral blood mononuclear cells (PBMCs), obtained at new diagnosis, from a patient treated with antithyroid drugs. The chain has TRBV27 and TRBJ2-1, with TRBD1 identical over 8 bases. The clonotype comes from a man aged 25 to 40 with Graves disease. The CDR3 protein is CASSQRQGSGNEQFF. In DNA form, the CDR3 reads TGTGCCAGCAGCCAAAGACAGGGGAGCGGCAATGAGCAGTTCTTC.